Listed here is a single TCR beta chain. Its antigen is unidentified. Time point denoted: peripheral blood 6 weeks after treatment start. The patients' disease, urothelial carcinoma, was locally advanced or metastatic. With V trimmed by 4 bases and J by 7 bases, 9 bases remained unmatched. The CDR3 loop spans 15 amino acids. This sample was taken from a study of PD-L1 blockade in urothelial cancer. Overall study: Patients previously received 0 to 3 chemotherapy regimens. The study, taken as a whole, reports: Where pretreatment blood TCR clonality fell below the median, better survival was predicted.

Every PCR received spiked-in synthetic TCR analog templates. The table came from immunoSEQ multiplex PCR; TCRdb's copy has only in-frame clones and leaves some out. The repertoire consists of roughly 100,000 clones, with over 80% occurring once and the leading ten covering around 8.1%. This material consisted of PBMCs, taken around atezolizumab (anti-PD-L1) treatment. The V gene is TRBV23-1, the J gene TRBJ2-1; TRBD1 agrees at 8 bases. TRBV23-1 is classed as an ORF, of uncertain function. This clonotype was sampled from a man between 65 and 85 years old with urothelial cancer. CDR3 amino acids: CASSRPGQELNEQFF. The CDR3 DNA follows: TGCGCCAGCAGTCGGCCGGGACAGGAGCTAAATGAGCAGTTCTTC.